This T cell receptor (beta chain) was sequenced for a study of T cell changes during pregnancy in multiple sclerosis. Profiling relied on immunoSEQ multiplex PCR, and the TCRdb table lists in-frame clones only, not all of them. The sample shows under 75,000 clones, 75% to 95% of them seen only once. From germline, CDR1 is SGHVS and CDR2 FNYEAQ. The V and J ends lost 8 bases and 6 bases, in that order; junction bases with no gene match: 6. The CDR3 contains 13 residues. The sequence derives from a female donor with multiple sclerosis, enrolled in a pregnancy study. The chain links TRBV7-6 to TRBJ2-1, with 8 nucleotides matching TRBD2. Sequences were derived from peripheral blood, sampled in the first trimester of pregnancy. CDR3 region: CASAGGVINEQFF. The CDR3 nucleotides read TGTGCCAGCGCGGGAGGAGTTATCAATGAGCAGTTCTTC.